This TCR beta chain was identified during a study of blood T cell repertoires in COVID-19. Turning to the study itself: Researchers got acute and convalescent COVID-19 samples from the United States, Italy and Spain. T cells, B-cell-depleted T cells, or PBMCs provided the cDNA or gDNA that served as material.

Seattle patient enrollment occurred during active infection, with longitudinal follow-up thereafter. Authors' processing steps: Reference gene primers were amplified, and this amplification served to estimate nucleated cell counts. Clones were sequenced by immunoSEQ multiplex PCR, and TCRdb holds only the in-frame ones, with some missing. V and J calls and clone size follow that table, whereas D and trimming were derived from the DNA. The sample carries approximately 350,000 clones, 87% recorded once. This clone was recorded only once. This CDR3 contains 14 residues. Germline CDR1 is SGHDT and CDR2 is YYEEEE. The V gene lost 0 bases and the J gene lost 3 bases, with 9 bases spanning the gap.

The sample consisted of peripheral blood. This clonotype was sampled from a woman aged 50 to 60 with COVID-19, enrolled during active disease. V and J are TRBV5-6 and TRBJ1-2; D remains unclear. In nucleotides, the CDR3 is TGTGCCAGCAGCTTGGTTGGACTATACTATGGCTACACCTTC. It codes for CASSLVGLYYGYTF.